This T cell receptor beta chain is from a study of shared clonotypes between healthy human individuals. Overall study results and limits: Relative to memory subsets, naive subsets generally showed larger estimated richness.

Using immunoSEQ multiplex PCR, the repertoire was profiled, and TCRdb retains in-frame clones only, with some absent. The sample contains roughly 2 million clones, less than 95% of which appear only once. Positively selected for CCR7, the CD45RO-negative cells used as naive CD8 cells excluded terminally differentiated effector memory CD45RA+ cells. Donors were healthy HIV-negative adults without recent acute infections or vaccinations. Comments on this clone: Its antigen is unknown. Additional DNA sequences in this sample encode the identical CDR3.

The material sequenced was naive CD8+ T cells sorted from blood. The TCR sequence derives from a man between 18 and 29 years old in good health.

Written as DNA, the CDR3 is TGTGCCAGCAGTGGGGACCGTGGGTACACTGAAGCTTTCTTT. Translation gives CASSGDRGYTEAFF. The chain employs TRBV6-1 and TRBJ1-1, with a tentative D call TRBD1 (5 bases). The CDR3 covers 14 residues. The ends were cut back, 4 bases at V and 3 bases at J, with 12 bases in the middle. Germline V CDR1 and CDR2: MNHNS, SASEGT.